This T cell receptor beta chain emerged from a study of T-cell memory formation after mild COVID-19. Background on the study: TCR clusters largely stayed donor specific.

One entry per CDR3 protein, called by TCRdb with MiXCR from the 5' RACE reads. This sample has about 240,000 distinct CDR3 sequences; approximately 9% occur once, and the top ten carry under 25%. This CDR3 has 15 amino acids. The germline V gene has CDR1 SGHRS and CDR2 YFSETQ. The V segment lost 1 base and the J segment 4 bases; nucleotides outside the gene matches: 6. The source is a man aged 18 to 29 who had mild COVID-19 (a few samples of this study predate the infection). Cell type and time point are not known. Sequencing was carried out using PBMCs or a T cell subset sorted from them (not recorded which). The chain couples TRBV5-1 to TRBJ2-7; 9 nucleotides align to TRBD1. The CDR3 spells CASSLWTGAVYEQYF. In DNA, the CDR3 is TGCGCCAGCAGCTTGTGGACAGGGGCCGTGTACGAGCAGTACTTC.